This paragraph reports one T cell receptor (beta chain). The sample belongs to a study of PD-1 blockade in classical Hodgkin lymphoma. In germline, CDR1 is LNHNV, CDR2 YYDKDF (reference sequence). The CDR3 has 13 residues. Trimming took off 5 bases at V and 0 bases at J, with 5 bases between the two ends. Regarding time point: cycle 4 day 1 (C4D1), after 6 weeks of nivolumab. No patient escaped relapse after autologous stem cell transplantation, and brentuximab vedotin exposure varied. Using immunoSEQ multiplex PCR, the repertoire was profiled, and TCRdb retains in-frame clones only, with some absent. In the table there are just under 65,000 clones, 91% of which are singletons.

V and J are TRBV15 and TRBJ2-1; no firm D call. The clonotype comes from a human donor with classical Hodgkin lymphoma. Sequencing was performed on peripheral blood mononuclear cells (PBMCs), taken before the fourth cycle of nivolumab. CDR3 sequence (DNA): TGTGCCACCAGCGACCCCTCCTACAATGAGCAGTTCTTC. It specifies CATSDPSYNEQFF.